Listed below are T cell receptor beta chains from one sample, sequenced in a study of brain metastases from non-small cell lung cancer. Measured with immunoSEQ multiplex PCR; TCRdb has only the in-frame clones, and not every one. The sample has about 440 clones; around 80% are singletons. Sequences were obtained from tissue from a brain metastasis. These TCRs come from a donor at least 40 years old with non-small cell lung cancer. Both conserved end residues are part of each CDR3. The D gene is left open where the match is weak. Some rows have no size entry. The others give once, few or many, or a class for an expanded clone.

clone_size	j_call	d_call	v_call	cdr3_nt	cdr3_aa
-	TRBJ1-1	-	TRBV30	TGTGCCTGGAATACAGGTTGGGGGGAAGCTTTCTTT	CAWNTGWGEAFF
-	TRBJ1-2	-	TRBV5-6	TGTGCCAGCAGCTTGGGTCTGCAAGGCTACACCTTC	CASSLGLQGYTF
once	TRBJ2-7	TRBD2	TRBV3-1/TRBV3-2	TGTGCCAGCAGCCAAGATGCGGGGGGCCACGAGCAGTACTTC	CASSQDAGGHEQYF
-	TRBJ1-6	-	TRBV19	TGTGCCAGCAGACGGACGGGAAGCTCCTATAATTCACCCCTCCACTTT	CASRRTGSSYNSPLHF
-	TRBJ2-1	TRBD2	TRBV3-1/TRBV3-2	TGTGCCAGCAATTGGGGACTAGGGGATGAGCAGTTCTTC	CASNWGLGDEQFF
few	TRBJ1-5	-	TRBV9	TGTGCCAGCAGCGTATTCAGACAGCTCAATCAGCCCCAGCATTTT	CASSVFRQLNQPQHF
-	TRBJ1-1	-	TRBV19	TGTGCCAGTAGTCTACAGGGTCGCGAAGCTTTCTTT	CASSLQGREAFF
-	TRBJ2-3	-	TRBV9	TGTGCCAGCAGCGTTGGGACTTCCGACCGCACAGATACGCAGTATTTT	CASSVGTSDRTDTQYF
-	TRBJ1-4	-	TRBV2	TGTGCCAGCAGTCCGGGGGGTGGGACACTAATAGAAGAACTGTTTTTT	CASSPGGGTLIEELFF
-	TRBJ1-1	TRBD1	TRBV7-6	TGTGCCAGCAGCTCCGACAGGGACACTGAAGCTTTCTTT	CASSSDRDTEAFF
-	TRBJ2-5	-	TRBV5-1	TGCGCCAGCAGCTTGGGGGTAGTCCAAGAGACTCAGTACTTC	CASSLGVVQETQYF
-	TRBJ2-3	-	TRBV5-4	TGTGCCAGCAGCTTGGTTCAGGCGGCGGAAGATACGCAGTATTTT	CASSLVQAAEDTQYF
-	TRBJ1-1	TRBD1	TRBV19	TGTGCCAGTAGATACAGGGGGAACACTGAAGCTTTCTTT	CASRYRGNTEAFF
-	TRBJ2-4	-	TRBV6-2/TRBV6-3	TGTGCCAGCAGTAAAGTAGGAGTCGTAAACATTCAGTACTTC	CASSKVGVVNIQYF
once	TRBJ1-4	-	TRBV5-5	TGTGCCAGCAGCTTGACGACCCAGGGGGAAAAACTGTTTTTT	CASSLTTQGEKLFF
-	TRBJ2-5	-	TRBV7-9	TGTGCCAGCAGCCTCGGACAAGCCCTCGGGGAGACCCAGTACTTC	CASSLGQALGETQYF
hyperexpanded	TRBJ1-3	-	TRBV7-9	TGTGCCAGCAGCGAAGGAGCCTCTGGAAACACCATATATTTT	CASSEGASGNTIYF
few	TRBJ1-2	-	TRBV19	TGTGCCGGGCAGGGAGGAAATGGCTACACCTTC	CAGQGGNGYTF
-	TRBJ1-5	-	TRBV19	TGTGCCGCGTCGGGACACTATCAGCCCCAGCATTTT	CAASGHYQPQHF
-	TRBJ2-5	-	TRBV5-1	TGCGCCAGCAGCTTAGGGATCCAAGAGACCCAGTACTTC	CASSLGIQETQYF
-	TRBJ1-3	-	TRBV27	TGTGCCAGCAGTGAGCATCGCAGGGACTCCTCTGGAAACACCATATATTTT	CASSEHRRDSSGNTIYF
-	TRBJ1-6	-	TRBV5-1	TGCGCCAGCAGCTTAAGCGGGGATTCACCCCTCCACTTT	CASSLSGDSPLHF
-	TRBJ2-3	TRBD2	TRBV7-8	TGTGCCAGCAGCCCGAGCGGGGGGACCACAGATACGCAGTATTTT	CASSPSGGTTDTQYF